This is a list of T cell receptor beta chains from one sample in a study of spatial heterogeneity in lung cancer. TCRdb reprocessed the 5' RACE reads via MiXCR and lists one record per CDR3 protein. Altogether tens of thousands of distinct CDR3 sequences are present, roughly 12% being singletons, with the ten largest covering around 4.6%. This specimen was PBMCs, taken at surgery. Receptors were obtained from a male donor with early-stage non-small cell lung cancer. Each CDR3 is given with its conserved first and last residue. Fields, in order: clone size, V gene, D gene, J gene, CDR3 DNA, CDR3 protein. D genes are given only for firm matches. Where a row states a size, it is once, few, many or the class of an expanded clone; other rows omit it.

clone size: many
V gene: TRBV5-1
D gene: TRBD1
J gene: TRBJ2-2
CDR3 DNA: TGCGCCAGCAGCCCCGGACAGGGGTTCGGGGAGCTGTTTTTT
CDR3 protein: CASSPGQGFGELFF

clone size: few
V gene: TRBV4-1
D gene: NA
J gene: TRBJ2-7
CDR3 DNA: TGCGCCAGCAGCCCCAGATCGGCGAGCAACGAGCAGTACTTC
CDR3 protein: CASSPRSASNEQYF

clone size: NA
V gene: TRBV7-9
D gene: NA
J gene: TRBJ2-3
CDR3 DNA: TGTGCCAGCAGCTCCCCGGGACACGGGGACACAGATACGCAGTATTTT
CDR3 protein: CASSSPGHGDTDTQYF

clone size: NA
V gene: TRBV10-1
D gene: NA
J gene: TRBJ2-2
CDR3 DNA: TGCGCCAGCAGTGAGATTGGGCCGGAGGGGTTGACCGGGGAGCTGTTTTTT
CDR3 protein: CASSEIGPEGLTGELFF

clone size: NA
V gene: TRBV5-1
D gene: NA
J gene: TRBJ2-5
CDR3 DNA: TGCGCCAGCAGCTTGGGAGTAGCTCCCGAGACCCAGTACTTC
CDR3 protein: CASSLGVAPETQYF

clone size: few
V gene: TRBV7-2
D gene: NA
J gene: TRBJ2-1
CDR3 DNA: TGTGCCAGCACCCTAGACGGGAAGCCCTACAATGAGCAGTTCTTC
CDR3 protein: CASTLDGKPYNEQFF

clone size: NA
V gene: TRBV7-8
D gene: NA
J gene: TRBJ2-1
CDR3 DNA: TGTGCCAGCAGCCATTCCTCAGGTGGGGCCATCTACAATGAGCAGTTCTTC
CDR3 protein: CASSHSSGGAIYNEQFF

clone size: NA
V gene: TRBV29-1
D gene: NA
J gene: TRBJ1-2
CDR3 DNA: TGCAGCGTTGAGGTCTTCGAATTCAACTATGGCTACACCTTC
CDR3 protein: CSVEVFEFNYGYTF

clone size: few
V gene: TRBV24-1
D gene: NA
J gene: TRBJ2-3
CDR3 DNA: TGTGCCACCAGTGATTTAACGGGAAGAGGAACAGATACGCAGTATTTT
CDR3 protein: CATSDLTGRGTDTQYF

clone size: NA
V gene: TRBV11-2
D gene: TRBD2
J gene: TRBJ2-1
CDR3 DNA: TGTGCCAGCAGCTTAGATAGCGGGAACGCCTACAATGAGCAGTTCTTC
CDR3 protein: CASSLDSGNAYNEQFF

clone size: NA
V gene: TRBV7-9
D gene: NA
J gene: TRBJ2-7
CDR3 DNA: TGTGCCTCCGGAGGGCGCCACGAGCAGTACTTC
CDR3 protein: CASGGRHEQYF

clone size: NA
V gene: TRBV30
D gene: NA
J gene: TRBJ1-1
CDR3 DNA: TGTGCCTGGAGTCGGCTGGGGACTGAAGCTTTCTTT
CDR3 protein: CAWSRLGTEAFF

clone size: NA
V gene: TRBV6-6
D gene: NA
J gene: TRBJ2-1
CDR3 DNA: TGTGCCAGCAGTTACGGCGGAACCGTCAATGAGCAGTTCTTC
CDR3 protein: CASSYGGTVNEQFF

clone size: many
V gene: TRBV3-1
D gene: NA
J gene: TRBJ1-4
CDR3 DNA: TGTGCCAGCAGTAGCACGGGAGAAAAACTGTTTTTT
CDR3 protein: CASSSTGEKLFF

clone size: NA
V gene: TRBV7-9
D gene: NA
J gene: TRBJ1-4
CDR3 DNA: TGTGCCAGCAGCTTAGCAGAAACTAATGAAAAACTGTTTTTT
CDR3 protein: CASSLAETNEKLFF

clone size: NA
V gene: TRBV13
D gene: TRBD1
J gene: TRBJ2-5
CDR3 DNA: TGTGCCAGCAGCGTCGGCGGACAGGGGAGGTACTTC
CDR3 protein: CASSVGGQGRYF

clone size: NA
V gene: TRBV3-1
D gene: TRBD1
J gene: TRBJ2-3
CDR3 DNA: TGTGCCAGCAGCCCTGATTCCGGGACAGGGTTTCTAGATACGCAGTATTTT
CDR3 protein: CASSPDSGTGFLDTQYF

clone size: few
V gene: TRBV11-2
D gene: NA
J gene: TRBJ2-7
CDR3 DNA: TGTGCCAGCAGCTTAGGTATTAGTTCCGGGGGCGAGCAGTACTTC
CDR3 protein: CASSLGISSGGEQYF

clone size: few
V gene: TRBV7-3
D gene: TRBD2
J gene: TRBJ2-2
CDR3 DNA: TGTGCCAGCAGCTGGGGGACTAGCGGCACCGGGGAGCTGTTTTTT
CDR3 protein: CASSWGTSGTGELFF

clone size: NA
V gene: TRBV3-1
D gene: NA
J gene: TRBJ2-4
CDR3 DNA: TGTGCCAGCAGCCAAGATATGGGGGGGCGGGCCAAAAACATTCAGTACTTC
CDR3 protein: CASSQDMGGRAKNIQYF

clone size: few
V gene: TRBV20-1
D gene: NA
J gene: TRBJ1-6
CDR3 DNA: TGCAGTGCTAGAGCCCCGGGGACATTGACGAATAATTCACCCCTCCACTTT
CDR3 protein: CSARAPGTLTNNSPLHF

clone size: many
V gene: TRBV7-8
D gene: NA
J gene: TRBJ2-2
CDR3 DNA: TGTGCCAGCAGGGGGGGAAGGACAGACACCGGGGAGCTGTTTTTT
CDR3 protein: CASRGGRTDTGELFF

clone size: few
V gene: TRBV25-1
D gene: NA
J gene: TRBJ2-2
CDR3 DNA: TGTGCCAGCAGTGGGCCTGTCACCGGGGAGCTGTTTTTT
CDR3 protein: CASSGPVTGELFF

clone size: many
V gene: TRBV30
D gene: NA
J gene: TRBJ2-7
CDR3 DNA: TGTGCCTGGAGTAAGGGGAGCTCCTACGAGCAGTACTTC
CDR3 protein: CAWSKGSSYEQYF

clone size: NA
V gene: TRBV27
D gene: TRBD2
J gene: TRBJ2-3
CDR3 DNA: TGTGCCAGCACCACGGGGGGGCCGGCAGATACGCAGTATTTT
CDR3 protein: CASTTGGPADTQYF

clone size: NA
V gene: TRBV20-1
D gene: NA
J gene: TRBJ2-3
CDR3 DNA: TGCAGTGCTAGACTGCCGGGACGCCGGCTTAACACAGATACGCAGTATTTT
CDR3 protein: CSARLPGRRLNTDTQYF

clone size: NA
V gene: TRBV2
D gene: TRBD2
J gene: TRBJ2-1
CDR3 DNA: TGTGCCAGCAGCGCAACTAGCGGGGGGATGAATGAGCAGTTCTTC
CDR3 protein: CASSATSGGMNEQFF

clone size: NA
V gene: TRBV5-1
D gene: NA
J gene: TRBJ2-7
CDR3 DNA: TGCGCCAGCAGCTTGGACCGTACCTACGAGCAGTACTTC
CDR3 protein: CASSLDRTYEQYF

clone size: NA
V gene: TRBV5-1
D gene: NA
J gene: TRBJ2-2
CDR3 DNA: TGCGCCAGCAGCGTAAGACTAGTGGGCACCGGGGAGCTGTTTTTT
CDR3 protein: CASSVRLVGTGELFF

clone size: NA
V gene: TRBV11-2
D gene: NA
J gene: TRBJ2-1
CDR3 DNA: TGTGCCAGCAGCTTGACTAGAGGATCCTACAATGAGCAGTTCTTC
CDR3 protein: CASSLTRGSYNEQFF

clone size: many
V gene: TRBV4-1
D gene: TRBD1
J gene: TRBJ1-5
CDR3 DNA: TGCGCCAGCAGCGTAACAGACAGGGACAGGGGATCCAATCAGCCCCAGCATTTT
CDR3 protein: CASSVTDRDRGSNQPQHF

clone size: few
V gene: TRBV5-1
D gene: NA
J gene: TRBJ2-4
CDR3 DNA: TGCGCCAGCAGCGAGGGTGCCCACAAAAACATTCAGTACTTC
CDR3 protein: CASSEGAHKNIQYF